This TCR beta chain is drawn from a study of identical twins. In TCRdb, the 5' RACE reads were re-called with MiXCR into one record per CDR3 protein. This table holds around 530,000 distinct CDR3 sequences, roughly 15% found once. The germline V gene has CDR1 KGHDR and CDR2 SFDVKD. This CDR3 contains 15 residues. Trimming removed 4 bases at V and 1 base at J, with 10 bases between. These data are also associated with another study on yellow fever vaccine responses in identical twins.

The chain employs TRBV24-1 and TRBJ2-1, with D possibly matching TRBD2 (5 bases). The receptor comes from a woman between 18 and 29 years old in good health. Source material: CD4+ T cells sorted from blood. In nucleotides, the CDR3 is TGTGCCACCAGTGAACGGGGTGGGTCCTACAATGAGCAGTTCTTC. This codes for CATSERGGSYNEQFF.